Listed here are 5 T cell receptor beta chains from one sample, sequenced in a study of OX40 agonist ivuxolimab in advanced cancers. Some clones are missing from TCRdb's copy, which holds only in-frame ones; the method was immunoSEQ multiplex PCR. The data contain around 90,000 clones, about nine tenths of them singletons. The sequencing here drew on CD4+ or CD8+ T cells sorted from blood, taken in a trial of the OX40 agonist ivuxolimab. These receptors were taken from an adult with an advanced solid tumor such as melanoma, head and neck, liver or kidney cancer.

The V gene is TRBV19, the J gene TRBJ1-1; no clear D. Germline V lookup: CDR1 LNHDA, CDR2 SQIVND (reference sequence). The CDR3 length is 12 residues. V was shortened by 9 bases and J by 1 base, with 9 bases between the two germline ends. The CDR3 DNA reads as TGTGCCAGCACTCTAAGGAACACTGAAGCTTTCTTT. This codes for CASTLRNTEAFF.

The chain combines TRBV7-9 with TRBJ2-7, with 10 bases matching TRBD1. Unmatched junction bases numbered 3, after V lost 4 bases and J lost 3 bases. Germline CDR1 is SEHNR and CDR2 is FQNEAQ (reference sequence). The CDR3 has 14 residues. DNA of the CDR3: TGTGCCAGCAGCTCCCGGGACAGGGGCTACGAGCAGTACTTC. Its translation: CASSSRDRGYEQYF.

The chain links TRBV6-6 to TRBJ2-5; D tentatively reads TRBD1 or TRBD2 (6 bases each). Germline CDR1 MNHNY, CDR2 SVGAGI (reference sequence). The CDR3 is made up of 14 amino acids. V lost 7 bases, J lost 4 bases, and 16 bases lay in between. The CDR3 sequence is CASTGEAGIETQYF. The CDR3 DNA reads as TGTGCCAGCACAGGGGAGGCGGGAATAGAGACCCAGTACTTC.

The chain carries TRBV29-1 and TRBJ2-1, with D hard to call. CDR1 and CDR2 from the germline V gene are SQVTM and ANQGSEA. Trimming shortened V by 2 bases and J by 4 bases, and 6 bases separated the two germline ends. The CDR3 extends over 12 amino acids. The CDR3, as DNA: TGCAGCGTTGAATTTCGGTACAATGAGCAGTTCTTC. Translated, it gives CSVEFRYNEQFF.

This chain links TRBV7-9 with TRBJ2-5, with 9 nucleotides matching TRBD2. With 1 base clipped from V and 14 bases from J, the junction kept 11 bases outside the gene matches. Germline assignment: CDR1 SEHNR and CDR2 FQNEAQ (reference sequence). The CDR3 totals 14 residues. The CDR3 DNA reads as TGTGCCAGCAGCTTAGGCGCTAGCGGGACACCCCGATACTTC. It encodes CASSLGASGTPRYF.